One TCR beta chain is described in this entry. Its antigen is as yet unknown. Into CD45RA+ naive and CD45RA-negative memory subsets, the CD4+ cells were split. Produced via immunoSEQ multiplex PCR; TCRdb's table is partial and in-frame only. Of hundreds of thousands of clones in the sample, around 72% are singletons; the top ten hold approximately 2%. Losses at the gene ends were 6 bases for V and 11 bases for J; bases not matched to a gene: 9. Germline V gives CDR1 MDHEN, CDR2 SYDVKM. The CDR3 length is 12 residues. This entry comes from a study of shared clonotypes between healthy human individuals. Findings and caveats of the study: Against clonotypes common to all four donors, non-shared ones had lower generation probabilities.

The chain joins TRBV28 to TRBJ2-7; 8 nucleotides align to TRBD2. The sequence was collected from a woman aged 25-40 years in good health. The sequenced sample consisted of memory CD4+ T cells sorted from blood. Subset noted: CD45RA-negative fraction. The CDR3 is CASSSGLLAEYF. For the CDR3, the DNA is TGTGCCAGCAGCAGCGGCTTACTAGCGGAGTACTTC.